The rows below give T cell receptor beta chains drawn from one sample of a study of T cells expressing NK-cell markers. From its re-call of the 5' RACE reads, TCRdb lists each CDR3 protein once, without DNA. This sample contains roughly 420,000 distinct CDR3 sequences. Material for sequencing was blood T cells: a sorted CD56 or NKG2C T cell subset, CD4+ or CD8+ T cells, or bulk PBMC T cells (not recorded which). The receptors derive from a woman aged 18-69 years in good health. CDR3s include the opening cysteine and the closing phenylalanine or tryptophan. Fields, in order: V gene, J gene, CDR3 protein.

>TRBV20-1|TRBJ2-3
CSPLNGQVDTDTQYF
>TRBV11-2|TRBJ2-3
CASSLGRSGARTDTQYF
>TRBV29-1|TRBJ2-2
CSVEDAGQGFTGELFF
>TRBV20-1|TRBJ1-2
CSARDSAGNGYTF
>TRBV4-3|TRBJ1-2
CASSQDRVYGYTF
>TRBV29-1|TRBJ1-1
CSAIPRGSVFNTEAFF
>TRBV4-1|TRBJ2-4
CASSQEVRRAAKNIQYF
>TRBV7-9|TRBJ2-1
CASSSDFNEQFF
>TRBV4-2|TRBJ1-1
CASSHGRAEAFF
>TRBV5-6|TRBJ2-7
CASSVQLVREQYF
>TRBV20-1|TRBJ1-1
CSARDVGGEAFF
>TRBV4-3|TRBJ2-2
CASSQDTLASGELFF
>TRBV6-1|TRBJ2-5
CASSSPQGRETQYF
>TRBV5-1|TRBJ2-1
CASSLGRGLPHNEQFF
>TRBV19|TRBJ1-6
CASSTDLGGASPLHF
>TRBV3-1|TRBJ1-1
CASSKDWARGTEAFF
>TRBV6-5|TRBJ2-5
CASSYSGPDRGETQYF
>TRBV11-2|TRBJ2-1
CASSFSKGRGGRNEQFF
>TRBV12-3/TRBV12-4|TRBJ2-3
CASRPTSPDTQYF
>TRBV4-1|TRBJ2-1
CASSQVFNEQFF
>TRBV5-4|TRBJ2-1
CASSRGLAESYNEQFF
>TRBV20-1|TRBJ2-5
CSAPTSGGETQYF
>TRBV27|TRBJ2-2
CASSFRNTGELFF
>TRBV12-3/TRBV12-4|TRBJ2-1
CASSPRQEQFF
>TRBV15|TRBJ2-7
CATSSRGQSSYEQYF
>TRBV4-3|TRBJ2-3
CASSLARAADTQYF
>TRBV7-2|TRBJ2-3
CAITPLQGATDTQYF
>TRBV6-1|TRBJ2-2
CASTLGLAGSNTGELFF
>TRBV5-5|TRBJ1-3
CASSQNSPGQGWNTIYF
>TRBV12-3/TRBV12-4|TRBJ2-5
CASSSSSGTGGRLGETQYF
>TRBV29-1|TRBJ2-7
CSVEAGREARDEQYF
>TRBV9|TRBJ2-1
CASSEGGAGYNEQFF
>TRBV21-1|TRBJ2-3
CASTTDASGRGGLTDTQYF
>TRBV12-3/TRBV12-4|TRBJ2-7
CASRTGKAYEQYF
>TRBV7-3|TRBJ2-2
CASSLMGNTGELFF
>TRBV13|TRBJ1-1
CASSPIGVGTEAFF
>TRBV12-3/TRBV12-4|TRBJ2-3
CASRSPGPAGRRSTDTQYF
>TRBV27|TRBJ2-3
CASSLRDVGADTQYF
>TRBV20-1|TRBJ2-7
CSARGLGGIYEQYF
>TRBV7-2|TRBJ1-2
CASSLGQEANGYTF
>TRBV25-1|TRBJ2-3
CASSRRGDTQYF
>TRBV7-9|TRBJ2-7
CASSPLTYEQYF
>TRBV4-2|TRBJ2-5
CASSHPRGETQYF
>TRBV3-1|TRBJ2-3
CATRTSDTDTQYF
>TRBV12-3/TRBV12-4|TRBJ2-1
CASSFILGGGSYNEQFF
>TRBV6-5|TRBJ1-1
CASRRTNTEAFF
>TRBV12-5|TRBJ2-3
CASGRSLAGGPDTQYF
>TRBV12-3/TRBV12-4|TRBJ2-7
CASTKSGYYEQYF
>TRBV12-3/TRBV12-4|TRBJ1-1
CASSAGPNTEAFF
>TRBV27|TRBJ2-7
CASSPLDSTYEQYF
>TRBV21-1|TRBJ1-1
CASTPRTGGPYEAFF
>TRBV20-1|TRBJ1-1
CSASVLQGLATEAFF
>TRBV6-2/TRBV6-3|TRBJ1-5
CASSYSTVIQPQHF
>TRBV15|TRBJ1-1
CATSRRGGTEAFF